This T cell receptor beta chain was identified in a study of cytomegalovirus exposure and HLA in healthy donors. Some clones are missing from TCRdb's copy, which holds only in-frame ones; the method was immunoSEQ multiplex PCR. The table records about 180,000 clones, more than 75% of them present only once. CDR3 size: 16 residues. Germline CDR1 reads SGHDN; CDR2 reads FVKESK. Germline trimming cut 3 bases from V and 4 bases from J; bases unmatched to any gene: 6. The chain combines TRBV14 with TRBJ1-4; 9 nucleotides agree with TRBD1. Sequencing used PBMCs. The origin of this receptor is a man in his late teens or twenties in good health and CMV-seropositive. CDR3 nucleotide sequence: TGTGCCAGCAGCCAGGGCAGGACAGGGGTTAATGAAAAACTGTTTTTT. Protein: CASSQGRTGVNEKLFF.